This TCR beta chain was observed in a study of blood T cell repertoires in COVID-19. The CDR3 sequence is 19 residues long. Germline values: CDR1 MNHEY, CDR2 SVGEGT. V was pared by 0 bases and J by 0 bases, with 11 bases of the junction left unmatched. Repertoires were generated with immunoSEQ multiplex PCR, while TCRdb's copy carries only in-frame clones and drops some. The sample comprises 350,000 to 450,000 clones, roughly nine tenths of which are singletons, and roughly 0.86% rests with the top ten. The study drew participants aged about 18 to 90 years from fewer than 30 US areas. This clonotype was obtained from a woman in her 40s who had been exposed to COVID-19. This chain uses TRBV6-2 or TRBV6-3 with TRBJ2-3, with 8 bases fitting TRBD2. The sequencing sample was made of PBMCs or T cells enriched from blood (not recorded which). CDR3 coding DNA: TGTGCCAGCAGTTACTCGATTCGTAGCGGGGCCCCGAGCACAGATACGCAGTATTTT. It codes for CASSYSIRSGAPSTDTQYF.